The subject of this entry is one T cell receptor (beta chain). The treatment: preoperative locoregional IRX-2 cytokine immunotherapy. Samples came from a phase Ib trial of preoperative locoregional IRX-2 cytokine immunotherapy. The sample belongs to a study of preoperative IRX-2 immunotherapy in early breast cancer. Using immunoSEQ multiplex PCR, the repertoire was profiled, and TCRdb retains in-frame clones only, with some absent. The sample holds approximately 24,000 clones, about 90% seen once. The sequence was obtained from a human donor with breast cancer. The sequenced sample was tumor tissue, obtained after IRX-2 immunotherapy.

Here the CDR3 DNA reads TGTGCCAGCAGCTTAAGCCCAGTTAACTATGGCTACACCTTC. Translated: CASSLSPVNYGYTF. The chain employs TRBV7-8 and TRBJ1-2, with D unresolved. The CDR3 runs 14 residues. CDR1 is SGHVS and CDR2 is FQNEAQ in the germline V gene. Between the trimmed V and J ends, which lost 2 bases and 1 base, there was a span of 8 bases. The full variable domain, with the rest looked up from reference TRBV7-8 and TRBJ1-2, is GAGVSQSPRYKVAKRGQDVALRCDPISGHVSLFWYQQALGQGPEFLTYFQNEAQLDKSGLPSDRFFAERPEGSVSTLKIQRTQQEDSAVYLCASSLSPVNYGYTFGSGTRLTVV.